The 20 T cell receptor beta chains reported below all come from one sample, sequenced in a study of OX40 agonist ivuxolimab in advanced cancers. Sequencing used immunoSEQ multiplex PCR; TCRdb keeps in-frame clones, though not all of them. The sample yields about 70,000 clones, roughly 82% seen once. The sequencing used CD4+ or CD8+ T cells sorted from blood, collected in a trial of the OX40 agonist ivuxolimab. The source is an adult with an advanced solid tumor such as melanoma, head and neck, liver or kidney cancer.

The chain recombines TRBV7-2 with TRBJ1-2; a possible D gene is TRBD1 (5 bases). Germline V lookup: CDR1 SGHTA, CDR2 FQGNSA. This CDR3 has 16 residues. V gave up 4 bases and J gave up 8 bases, with 23 bases separating them. CDR3 nucleotides: TGTGCCAGCAGCTCCCGGGGGAGTGGAGGGGCAAGCGGCTACACCTTC. Its translation is CASSSRGSGGASGYTF. Variable domain in full (rest from reference TRBV7-2 and TRBJ1-2): GAGVSQSPSNKVTEKGKDVELRCDPISGHTALYWYRQSLGQGLEFLIYFQGNSAPDKSGLPSDRFSAERTGGSVSTLTIQRTQQEDSAVYLCASSSRGSGGASGYTFGSGTRLTVV.

The chain has TRBV4-3 and TRBJ2-5; D perhaps matches TRBD2 (6 bases). The CDR3 runs 13 residues. Between the trimmed V and J ends, which lost 1 base and 4 bases, there was a span of 7 bases. Germline V gene data show CDR1 as LGHNA and CDR2 as YSLEER. The DNA of the CDR3 is TGCGCCAGCAGCCAAGTCGGGGGAGAGACCCAGTACTTC. It specifies CASSQVGGETQYF.

The rearrangement joins TRBV6-5 to TRBJ2-1, with 10 nucleotides matching TRBD1. The CDR3 consists of 15 residues. Losses at the gene ends were 6 bases for V and 8 bases for J; bases not matched to a gene: 10. Germline assignment: CDR1 MNHEY and CDR2 SVGAGI. The CDR3: CASRLRDRGRHEQFF. Here the CDR3 DNA reads TGTGCCAGCAGACTCCGGGACAGGGGAAGGCATGAGCAGTTCTTC.

In regard to this clone: Within the sample, other DNA sequences also encode this same CDR3. This chain links TRBV5-4 with TRBJ2-1, with D tentatively TRBD2 (5 bases). The CDR3 has 15 residues. Germline V gives CDR1 SGHNT, CDR2 YYREEE (reference sequence). The V end was cut by 2 bases, the J end by 1 base, with 10 bases between. CDR3 sequence (DNA): TGTGCCAGCAGCTTAGGAGGTGGGTCCTACAATGAGCAGTTCTTC. As protein: CASSLGGGSYNEQFF.

This clone was observed once. This chain connects TRBV5-6 to TRBJ2-5; 7 bases map to TRBD1. The CDR3 consists of 16 residues. V trimming: 0 bases; J trimming: 5 bases; junction bases outside the gene matches: 10. CDR1 and CDR2 from the germline V gene are SGHDT and YYEEEE. CDR3 in amino acids: CASSLGGTVGSETQYF. The DNA for the CDR3 is TGTGCCAGCAGCTTGGGGGGGACAGTAGGTTCGGAGACCCAGTACTTC.

The chain couples TRBV6-1 to TRBJ1-4; D unclear. V shed 8 bases and J shed 6 bases, with 16 bases lying between them. Per the germline V gene, CDR1 is MNHNS and CDR2 is SASEGT. This CDR3 has 14 residues. CDR3 loop: CASVAANPDEKLFF. The CDR3 DNA sequence: TGTGCCAGCGTAGCCGCCAACCCGGATGAAAAACTGTTTTTT.

CDR3: CASSPRGGSNSPLHF. The DNA of the CDR3 is TGTGCCAGCAGCCCCCGGGGGGGGTCTAATTCACCCCTCCACTTT. The chain combines TRBV6-6 with TRBJ1-6, with TRBD1 as a possible D gene (5 bases). This CDR3 has 15 amino acids. The V and J ends lost 6 bases and 6 bases respectively, with 15 bases between them. Germline loops: CDR1 MNHNY, CDR2 SVGAGI (reference sequence).

The V call is TRBV10-2, the J call TRBJ1-1; D unresolved. The CDR3 spans 13 residues. CDR1 WSHSY and CDR2 SAAADI come from the germline V gene. Trimming shortened V by 4 bases and J by 6 bases, and 12 bases separated the two germline ends. CDR3 bases: TGCGCCAGCAGTGGGACGAAGGTTGCTGAAGCTTTCTTT. Protein product: CASSGTKVAEAFF.

The CDR3: CASSVDSYNSPLHF. Here the CDR3 DNA reads TGTGCCAGCAGCGTAGACTCCTATAATTCACCCCTCCACTTT. This chain links TRBV7-2 with TRBJ1-6; no firm D call. The germline CDR1 and CDR2 sequences are SGHTA and FQGNSA. With 5 bases removed from V and 0 bases from J, the gap between germline ends came to 5 bases. CDR3 length: 14 residues.

There are many counts of this clone. The chain combines TRBV7-8 with TRBJ2-7; D uncertain. The V gene lost 3 bases and the J gene lost 7 bases, with 7 bases spanning the gap. The CDR3 loop spans 11 amino acids. Germline CDR1 is SGHVS and CDR2 is FQNEAQ. The CDR3: CASSFLGEQYF. The CDR3 nucleotides are TGTGCCAGCAGCTTCCTGGGGGAGCAGTACTTC. Full variable domain (remainder filled in from reference TRBV7-8 and TRBJ2-7): GAGVSQSPRYKVAKRGQDVALRCDPISGHVSLFWYQQALGQGPEFLTYFQNEAQLDKSGLPSDRFFAERPEGSVSTLKIQRTQQEDSAVYLCASSFLGEQYFGPGTRLTVT.

This sequence joins TRBV5-1 and TRBJ1-4; a possible D gene is TRBD1 (5 bases). Trimming shortened V by 4 bases and J by 0 bases, and 10 bases separated the two germline ends. The CDR3 is 15 amino acids. Germline V CDR1 and CDR2: SGHRS, YFSETQ. CDR3 protein: CASSHDRPTNEKLFF. CDR3 nucleotide sequence: TGCGCCAGCAGCCACGACAGACCAACTAATGAAAAACTGTTTTTT.

This clone was seen just once. The genes are TRBV7-2 and TRBJ1-5; weak D call: TRBD1 (5 bases). CDR1 and CDR2 (germline): SGHTA, FQGNSA. Trimming took 2 bases from V and 7 from J, leaving 15 bases between them. The CDR3 consists of 15 residues. The CDR3 is CASSLPGRVGQPQHF. In DNA form, the CDR3 reads TGTGCCAGCAGCTTACCGGGCAGGGTAGGCCAGCCCCAGCATTTT.

The V call is TRBV4-2, the J call TRBJ2-7; weak D call: TRBD1 (6 bases). From germline, CDR1 is LGHNA and CDR2 YNFKEQ. This CDR3 has 16 amino acids. Trimming shortened V by 3 bases and J by 3 bases, and 18 bases separated the two germline ends. The CDR3 DNA sequence: TGTGCCAGCAGCCACGTGCTCTTGGACAGCCGCTACGAGCAGTACTTC. The encoded protein is CASSHVLLDSRYEQYF.

This chain joins TRBV11-2 and TRBJ2-3; a weak D match, TRBD1 (6 bases). The CDR3 contains 15 residues. Germline V CDR1 and CDR2: SGHAT, FQNNGV. Trimming removed 0 bases at V and 6 bases at J, with 13 bases between. CDR3 protein: CASSLEPGGADTQYF. The DNA for the CDR3 is TGTGCCAGCAGCTTAGAGCCTGGGGGCGCGGATACGCAGTATTTT.

The chain has TRBV27 and TRBJ1-2; TRBD1 agrees at 10 bases. Per the germline V gene, CDR1 is MNHEY and CDR2 is SMNVEV (reference sequence). V lost 8 bases and J lost 7; bases outside the gene matches: 13. The CDR3 totals 15 residues. The CDR3 spells CASHSTGTGVGGYTF. The CDR3 DNA sequence: TGTGCCAGCCACTCTACCGGGACAGGGGTAGGTGGCTACACCTTC.

The V and J genes are TRBV5-1 and TRBJ1-1, with D possibly being TRBD1 (6 bases). The CDR3 totals 13 residues. V shed 1 base and J shed 8 bases, with 12 bases lying between them. Germline V CDR1 and CDR2: SGHRS, YFSETQ. DNA of the CDR3: TGCGCCAGCAGCTTGACAGGGTCCGAGGAAGCTTTCTTT. As protein: CASSLTGSEEAFF.

The chain couples TRBV2 to TRBJ1-3; the D gene is possibly TRBD1 (5 bases). The CDR3 runs 13 residues. V lost 3 bases and J lost 7, with 10 bases in between. Germline V CDR1 and CDR2: SNHLY, FYNNEI. Here the CDR3 reads CASSESGINTIYF. The DNA of the CDR3 is TGTGCCAGCAGTGAGTCAGGGATCAACACCATATATTTT. The full variable domain, rest sourced from reference TRBV2 and TRBJ1-3, is EPEVTQTPSHQVTQMGQEVILRCVPISNHLYFYWYRQILGQKVEFLVSFYNNEISEKSEIFDDQFSVERPDGSNFTLKIRSTKLEDSAMYFCASSESGINTIYFGEGSWLTVV.

V and J are TRBV6-1 and TRBJ1-5, with D unclear. From germline, CDR1 is MNHNS and CDR2 SASEGT. The germline V and J ends were trimmed by 8 bases and 5 bases, with 13 bases remaining between them. The CDR3 consists of 13 residues. CDR3 residues: CASRRVIDQPQHF. Written as DNA, the CDR3 is TGTGCCAGCCGTCGGGTTATCGATCAGCCCCAGCATTTT.

V and J are TRBV5-1 and TRBJ1-1, with D perhaps matching TRBD1 (5 bases). Trimming cost V 2 bases and J 7 bases, with 15 bases left between them. Germline CDR1 is SGHRS and CDR2 is YFSETQ. The CDR3 sequence is 14 residues long. The CDR3 region is CASSLSGALREAFF. The CDR3 nucleotides read TGCGCCAGCAGCTTAAGTGGGGCGCTTCGTGAAGCTTTCTTT.

The chain carries TRBV5-1 and TRBJ2-3; 10 positions match TRBD2. The CDR3 spans 14 residues. Germline CDR1 and CDR2: SGHRS and YFSETQ. The V gene end was trimmed by 7 bases and the J gene end by 2 bases; junction bases not matched to a gene: 4. This chain's CDR3 is CASDGLAVTDTQYF. The CDR3, as DNA: TGCGCCAGCGACGGACTAGCGGTCACAGATACGCAGTATTTT.